The entry below gives a single T cell receptor beta chain sequence along with its context. This specimen comes from a study of T cells expressing NK-cell markers. The length of the CDR3 is 13 residues. CDR1 and CDR2 from the germline V gene are LGHNT and FRNRAP. TCRdb processed the 5' RACE reads again and assigns one entry to each CDR3 protein, with no DNA. In all, the sample yields roughly 430,000 distinct CDR3 sequences. The material sequenced was blood T cells: a sorted CD56 or NKG2C T cell subset, CD4+ or CD8+ T cells, or bulk PBMC T cells (not recorded which). This rearrangement joins TRBV12-5 to TRBJ2-5; checking the TCRdb D call of TRBD1 is not possible without DNA. The sequence came from a woman aged 18-69 years in good health. CDR3 amino acids: CASGTGVSETQYF.